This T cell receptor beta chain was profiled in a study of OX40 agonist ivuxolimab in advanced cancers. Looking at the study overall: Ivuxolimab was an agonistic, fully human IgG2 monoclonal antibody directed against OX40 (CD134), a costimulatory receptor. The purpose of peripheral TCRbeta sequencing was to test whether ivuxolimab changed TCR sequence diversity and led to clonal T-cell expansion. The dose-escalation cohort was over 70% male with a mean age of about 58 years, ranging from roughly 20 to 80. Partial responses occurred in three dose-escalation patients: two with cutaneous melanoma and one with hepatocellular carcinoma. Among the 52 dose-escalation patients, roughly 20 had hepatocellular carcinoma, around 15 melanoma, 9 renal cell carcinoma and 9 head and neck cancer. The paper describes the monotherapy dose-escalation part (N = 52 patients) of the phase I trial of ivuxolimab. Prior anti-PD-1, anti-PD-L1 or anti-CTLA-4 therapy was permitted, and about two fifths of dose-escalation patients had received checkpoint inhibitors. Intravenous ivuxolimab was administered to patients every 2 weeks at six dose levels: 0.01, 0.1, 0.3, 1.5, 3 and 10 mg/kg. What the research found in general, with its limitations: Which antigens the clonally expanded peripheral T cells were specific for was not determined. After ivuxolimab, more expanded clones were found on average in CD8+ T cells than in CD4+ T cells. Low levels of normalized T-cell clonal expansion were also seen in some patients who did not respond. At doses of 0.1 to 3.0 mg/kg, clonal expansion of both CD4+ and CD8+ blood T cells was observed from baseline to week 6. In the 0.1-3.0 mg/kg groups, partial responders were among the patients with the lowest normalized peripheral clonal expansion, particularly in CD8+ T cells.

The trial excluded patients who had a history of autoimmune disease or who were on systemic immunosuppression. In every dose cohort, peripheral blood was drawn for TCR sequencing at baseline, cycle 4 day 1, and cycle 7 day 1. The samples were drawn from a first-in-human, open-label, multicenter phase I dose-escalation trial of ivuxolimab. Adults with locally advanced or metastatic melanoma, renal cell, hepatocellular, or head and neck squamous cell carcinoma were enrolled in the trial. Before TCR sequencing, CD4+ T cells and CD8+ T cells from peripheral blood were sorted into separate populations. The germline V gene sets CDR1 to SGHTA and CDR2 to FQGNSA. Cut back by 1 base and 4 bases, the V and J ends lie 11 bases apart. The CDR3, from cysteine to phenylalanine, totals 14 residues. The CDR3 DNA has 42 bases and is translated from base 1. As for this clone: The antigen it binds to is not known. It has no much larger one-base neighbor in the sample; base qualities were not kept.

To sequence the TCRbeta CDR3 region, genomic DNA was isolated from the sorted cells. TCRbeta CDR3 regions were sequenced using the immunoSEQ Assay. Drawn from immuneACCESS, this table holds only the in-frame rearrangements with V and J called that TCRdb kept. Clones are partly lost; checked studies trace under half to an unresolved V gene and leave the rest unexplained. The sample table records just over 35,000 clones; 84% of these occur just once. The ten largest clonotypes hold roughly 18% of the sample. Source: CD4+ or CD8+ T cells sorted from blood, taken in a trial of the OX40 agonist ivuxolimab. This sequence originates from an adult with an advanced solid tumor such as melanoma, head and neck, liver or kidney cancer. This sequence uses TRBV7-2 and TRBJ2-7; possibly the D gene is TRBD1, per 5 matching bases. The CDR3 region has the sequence CASSLGGAGYEQYF. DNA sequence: TGTGCCAGCAGCTTAGGTGGGGCCGGGTACGAGCAGTACTTC. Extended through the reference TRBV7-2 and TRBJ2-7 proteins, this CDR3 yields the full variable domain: GAGVSQSPSNKVTEKGKDVELRCDPISGHTALYWYRQSLGQGLEFLIYFQGNSAPDKSGLPSDRFSAERTGGSVSTLTIQRTQQEDSAVYLCASSLGGAGYEQYFGPGTRLTVT.